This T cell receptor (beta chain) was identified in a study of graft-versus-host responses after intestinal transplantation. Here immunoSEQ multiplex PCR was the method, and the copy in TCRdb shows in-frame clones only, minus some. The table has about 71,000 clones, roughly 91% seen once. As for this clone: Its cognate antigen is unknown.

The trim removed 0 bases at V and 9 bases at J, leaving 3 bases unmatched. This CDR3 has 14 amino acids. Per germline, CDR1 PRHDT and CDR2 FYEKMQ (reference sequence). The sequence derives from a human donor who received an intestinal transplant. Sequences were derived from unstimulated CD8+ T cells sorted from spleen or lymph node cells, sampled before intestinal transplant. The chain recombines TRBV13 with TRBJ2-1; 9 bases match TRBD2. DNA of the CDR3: TGTGCCAGCAGCTTAGGTAGCGGGGGAATTGAGCAGTTCTTC. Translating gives CASSLGSGGIEQFF.